The clone carrying this T cell receptor beta chain is judged medium-sized (0.01 to 0.1%). This record comes from a study of graft-versus-host responses after intestinal transplantation. Around 200,000 CFSE-labeled responder cells were plated with around 200,000 irradiated, violet-dye-labeled stimulator cells. The CDR3 extends over 12 amino acids. V was cut by 5 bases and J by 7 bases, with 8 bases left in between. The V gene's germline CDR1 is MNHEY and CDR2 SMNVEV (reference sequence). Study results and limitations: Researchers found peak circulating GvH clone levels linked to early post-transplant HvG declines.

Assay: immunoSEQ multiplex PCR; the TCRdb copy retains only in-frame clones and omits some. The sample has under 20,000 clones; about a third are singletons. The receptor comes from a human patient who was an organ donor for intestinal transplantation. The material was alloreactive CD4+ T cells from a mixed lymphocyte reaction culture, obtained before transplantation. Subset given: CFSE-low proliferating T cells sorted from roughly six-day pre-transplant mixed lymphocyte reaction (GvH or HvG direction). The V and J genes are TRBV27 and TRBJ1-4; D is ambiguous. This CDR3 is CASSQWGEKLFF. The CDR3, as DNA: TGTGCCAGCAGTCAATGGGGTGAAAAACTGTTTTTT.